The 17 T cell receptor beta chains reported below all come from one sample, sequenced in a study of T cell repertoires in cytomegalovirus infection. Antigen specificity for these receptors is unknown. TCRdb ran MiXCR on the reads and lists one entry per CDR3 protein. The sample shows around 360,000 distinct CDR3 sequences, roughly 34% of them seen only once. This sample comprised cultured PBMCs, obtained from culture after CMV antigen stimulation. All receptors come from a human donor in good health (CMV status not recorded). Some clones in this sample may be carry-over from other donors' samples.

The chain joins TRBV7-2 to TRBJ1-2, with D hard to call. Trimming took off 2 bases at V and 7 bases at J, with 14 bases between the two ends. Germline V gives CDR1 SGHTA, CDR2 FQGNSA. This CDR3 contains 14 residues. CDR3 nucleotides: TGTGCCAGCAGCTTACAGTCCCCCACGAGTGGCTACACCTTC. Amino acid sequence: CASSLQSPTSGYTF.

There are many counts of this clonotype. Here the CDR3 reads CASSSTSSAMNTEAFF. Here the CDR3 DNA reads TGTGCCAGCAGCTCGACCTCAAGTGCCATGAACACTGAAGCTTTCTTT. The chain joins TRBV7-6 to TRBJ1-1; D not resolved. Trimming shortened V by 4 bases and J by 0 bases, and 15 bases separated the two germline ends. Germline V lookup: CDR1 SGHVS, CDR2 FNYEAQ. The CDR3 loop spans 16 amino acids.

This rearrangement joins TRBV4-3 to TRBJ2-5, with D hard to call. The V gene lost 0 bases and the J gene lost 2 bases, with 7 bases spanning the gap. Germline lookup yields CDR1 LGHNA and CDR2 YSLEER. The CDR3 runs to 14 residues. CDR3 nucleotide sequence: TGCGCCAGCAGCCAAGACAGTAATCAAGAGACCCAGTACTTC. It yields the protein CASSQDSNQETQYF.

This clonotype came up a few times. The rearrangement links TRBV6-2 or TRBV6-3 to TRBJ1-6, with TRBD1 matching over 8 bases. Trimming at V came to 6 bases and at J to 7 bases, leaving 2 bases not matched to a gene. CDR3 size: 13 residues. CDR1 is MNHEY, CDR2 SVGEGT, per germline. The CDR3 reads CASSWTGNSPLHF. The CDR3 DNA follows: TGTGCCAGCAGCTGGACAGGGAATTCACCCCTCCACTTT.

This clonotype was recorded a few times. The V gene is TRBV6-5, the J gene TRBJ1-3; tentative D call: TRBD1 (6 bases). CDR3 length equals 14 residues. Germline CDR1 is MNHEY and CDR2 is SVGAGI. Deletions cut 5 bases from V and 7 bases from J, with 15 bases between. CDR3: CASSQQGIRNTIYF. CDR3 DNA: TGTGCCAGCAGTCAACAGGGAATTCGGAACACCATATATTTT.

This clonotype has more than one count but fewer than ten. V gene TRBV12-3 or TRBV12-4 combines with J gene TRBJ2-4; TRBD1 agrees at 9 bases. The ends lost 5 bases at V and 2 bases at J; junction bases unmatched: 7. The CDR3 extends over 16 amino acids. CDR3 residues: CASSRQGGLTKNIQYF. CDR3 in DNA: TGTGCCAGCAGTCGACAGGGGGGCCTTACCAAAAACATTCAGTACTTC.

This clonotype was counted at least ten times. This CDR3 is CASSLGQGQSNQPQHF. CDR3 bases: TGTGCCAGCAGCCTAGGACAGGGTCAAAGCAATCAGCCCCAGCATTTT. V gene TRBV7-9 combines with J gene TRBJ1-5; 8 bases agree with TRBD1. Germline CDR1 reads SEHNR; CDR2 reads FQNEAQ (reference sequence). Trimming at V came to 5 bases and at J to 1 base, leaving 7 bases not matched to a gene. The CDR3 is made up of 16 amino acids.

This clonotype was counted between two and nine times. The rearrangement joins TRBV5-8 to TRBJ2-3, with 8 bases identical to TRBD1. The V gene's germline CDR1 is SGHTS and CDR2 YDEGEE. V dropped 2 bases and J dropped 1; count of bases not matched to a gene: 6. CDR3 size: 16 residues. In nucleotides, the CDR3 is TGTGCCAGCAGCTTCCAACCGGGACAGGGCACAGATACGCAGTATTTT. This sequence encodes CASSFQPGQGTDTQYF.

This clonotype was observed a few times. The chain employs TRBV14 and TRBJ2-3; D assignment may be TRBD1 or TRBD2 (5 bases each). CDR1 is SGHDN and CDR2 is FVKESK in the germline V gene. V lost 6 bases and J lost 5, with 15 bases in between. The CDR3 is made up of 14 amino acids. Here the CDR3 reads CASSLFGAGDTQYF. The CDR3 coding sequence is TGTGCCAGCAGTCTTTTCGGGGCGGGAGATACGCAGTATTTT.

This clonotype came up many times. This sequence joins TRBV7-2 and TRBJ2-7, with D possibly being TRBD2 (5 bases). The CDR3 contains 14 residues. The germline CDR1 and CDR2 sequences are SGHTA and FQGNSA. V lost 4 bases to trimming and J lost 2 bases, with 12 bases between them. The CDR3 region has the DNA TGTGCCAGCAGCTCGTACGGGGTCGCCTACGAGCAGTACGTC. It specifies CASSSYGVAYEQYV.

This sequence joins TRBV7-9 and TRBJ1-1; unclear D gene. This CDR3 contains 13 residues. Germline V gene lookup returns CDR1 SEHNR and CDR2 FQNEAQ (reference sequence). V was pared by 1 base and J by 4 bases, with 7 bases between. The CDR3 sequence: CASSLEGSTEAFF. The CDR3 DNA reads TGTGCCAGCAGCTTAGAGGGTAGCACTGAAGCTTTCTTT.

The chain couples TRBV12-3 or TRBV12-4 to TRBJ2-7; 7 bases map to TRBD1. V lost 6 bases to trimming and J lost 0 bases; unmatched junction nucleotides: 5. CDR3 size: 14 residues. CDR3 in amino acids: CASRPGTVSYEQYF. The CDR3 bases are TGTGCCAGCAGACCCGGGACAGTCTCCTACGAGCAGTACTTC.

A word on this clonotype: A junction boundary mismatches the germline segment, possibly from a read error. The CDR3: CASSQDHPPILANYGCTF. The CDR3 DNA reads as TGCGCCAGCAGCCAAGACCATCCCCCCATCCTCGCAAACTATGGCTGCACCTTC. The chain combines TRBV4-3 with TRBJ1-2; D not certain. CDR1 is LGHNA and CDR2 is YSLEER in the germline V gene. This CDR3 region has 18 residues.

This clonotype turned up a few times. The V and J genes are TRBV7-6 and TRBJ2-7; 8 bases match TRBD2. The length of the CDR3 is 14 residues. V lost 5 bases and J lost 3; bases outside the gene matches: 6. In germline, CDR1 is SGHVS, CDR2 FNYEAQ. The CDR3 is CASSPGGVVYEQYF. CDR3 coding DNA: TGTGCCAGCAGCCCCGGGGGGGTAGTCTACGAGCAGTACTTC.

The DNA of the CDR3 is TGTGCCAGTAGTATGCCACAGGGGCTGATGTTTAGGCAGTTCTTC. Translated: CASSMPQGLMFRQFF. The chain links TRBV19 to TRBJ2-1, with 7 bases fitting TRBD1. The CDR3 runs to 15 residues. The junction had 14 bases not matched to a gene; V was cut back by 3 bases and J by 12 bases. Germline V gene data show CDR1 as LNHDA and CDR2 as SQIVND (reference sequence).

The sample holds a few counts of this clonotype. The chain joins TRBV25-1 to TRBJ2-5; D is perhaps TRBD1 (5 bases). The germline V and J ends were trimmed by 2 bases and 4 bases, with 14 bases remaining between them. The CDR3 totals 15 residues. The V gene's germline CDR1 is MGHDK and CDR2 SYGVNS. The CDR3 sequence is CASSEVGRVTETQYF. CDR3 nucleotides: TGTGCCAGCAGTGAAGTTGGCAGGGTAACAGAGACCCAGTACTTC.

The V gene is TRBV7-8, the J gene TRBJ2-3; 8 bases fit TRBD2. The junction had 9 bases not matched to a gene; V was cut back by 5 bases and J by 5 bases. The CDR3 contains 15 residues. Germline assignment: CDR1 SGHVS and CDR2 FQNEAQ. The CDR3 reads CASSAGTSLIDTQYF. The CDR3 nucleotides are TGTGCCAGCAGCGCCGGGACTAGTTTAATAGATACGCAGTATTTT. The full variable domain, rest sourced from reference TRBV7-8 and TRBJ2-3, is GAGVSQSPRYKVAKRGQDVALRCDPISGHVSLFWYQQALGQGPEFLTYFQNEAQLDKSGLPSDRFFAERPEGSVSTLKIQRTQQEDSAVYLCASSAGTSLIDTQYFGPGTRLTVL.